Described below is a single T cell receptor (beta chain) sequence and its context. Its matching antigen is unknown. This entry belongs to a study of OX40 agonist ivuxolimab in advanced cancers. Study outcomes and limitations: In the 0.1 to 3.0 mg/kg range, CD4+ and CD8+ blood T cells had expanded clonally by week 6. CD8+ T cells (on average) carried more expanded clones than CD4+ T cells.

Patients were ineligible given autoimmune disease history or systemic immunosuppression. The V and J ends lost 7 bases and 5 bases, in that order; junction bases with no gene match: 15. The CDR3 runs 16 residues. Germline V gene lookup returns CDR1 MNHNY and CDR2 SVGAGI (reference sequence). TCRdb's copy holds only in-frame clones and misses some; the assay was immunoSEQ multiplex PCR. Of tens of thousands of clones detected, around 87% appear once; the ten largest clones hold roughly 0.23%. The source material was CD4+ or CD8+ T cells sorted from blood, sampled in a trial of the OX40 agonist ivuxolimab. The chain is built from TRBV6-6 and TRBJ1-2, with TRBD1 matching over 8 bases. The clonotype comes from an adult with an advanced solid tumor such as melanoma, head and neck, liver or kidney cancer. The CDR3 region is CASTLIAGGGRYGYTF. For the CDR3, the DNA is TGTGCCAGCACCTTAATTGCAGGGGGCGGTCGATATGGCTACACCTTC.